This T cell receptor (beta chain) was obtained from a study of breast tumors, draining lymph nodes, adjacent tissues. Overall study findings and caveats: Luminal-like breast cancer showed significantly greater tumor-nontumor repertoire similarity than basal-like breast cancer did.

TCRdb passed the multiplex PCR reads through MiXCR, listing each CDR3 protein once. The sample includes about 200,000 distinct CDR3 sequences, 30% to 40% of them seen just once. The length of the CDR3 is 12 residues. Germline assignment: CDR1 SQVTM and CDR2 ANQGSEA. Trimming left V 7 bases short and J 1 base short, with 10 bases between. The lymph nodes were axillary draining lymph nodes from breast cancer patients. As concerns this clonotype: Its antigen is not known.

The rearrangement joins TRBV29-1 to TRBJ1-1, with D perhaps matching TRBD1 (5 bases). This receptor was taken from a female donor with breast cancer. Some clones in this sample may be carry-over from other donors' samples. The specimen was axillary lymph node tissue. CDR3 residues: CSAGGSNTEAFF. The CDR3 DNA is TGCAGCGCCGGGGGTTCGAACACTGAAGCTTTCTTT.